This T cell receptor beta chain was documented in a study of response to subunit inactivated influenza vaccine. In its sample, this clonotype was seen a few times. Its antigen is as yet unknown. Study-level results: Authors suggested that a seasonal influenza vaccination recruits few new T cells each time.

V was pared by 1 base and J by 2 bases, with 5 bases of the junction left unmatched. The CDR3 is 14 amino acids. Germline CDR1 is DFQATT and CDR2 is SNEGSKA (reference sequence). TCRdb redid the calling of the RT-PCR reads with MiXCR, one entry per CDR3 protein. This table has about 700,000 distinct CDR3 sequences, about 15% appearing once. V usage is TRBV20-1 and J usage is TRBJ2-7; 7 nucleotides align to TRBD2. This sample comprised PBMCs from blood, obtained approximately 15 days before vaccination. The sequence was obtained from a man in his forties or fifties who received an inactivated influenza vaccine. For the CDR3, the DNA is TGCAGTGCTAGAGGGTCTAGCGGCACCTACGAGCAGTACTTC. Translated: CSARGSSGTYEQYF.